This is a list of T cell receptor beta chains from one sample in a study of Graves' ophthalmopathy and Graves' hyperthyroidism. TCRdb redid the calling of the multiplex PCR reads with MiXCR, one entry per CDR3 protein. The sample lists about 740,000 distinct CDR3 sequences; approximately 40% were seen once. The sample taken for sequencing was peripheral blood. The receptors derive from an adult man with Graves' ophthalmopathy. CDR3s include the opening cysteine and the closing phenylalanine or tryptophan. The D gene is left open where the match is weak. Clone size is not always given. Where it is, it says once, few, many or a class for expanded clones.

D: NA; J: TRBJ1-1; V: TRBV29-1; size: many; DNA: TGCAGCGTTGTCAGGAGGGAAGCTTTCTTT; CDR3: CSVVRREAFF
D: TRBD1; J: TRBJ1-1; V: TRBV24-1; size: many; DNA: TGTGCCACCAGTGAGGGGGGACAGCGAACTTTCTTT; CDR3: CATSEGGQRTFF
D: NA; J: TRBJ1-1; V: TRBV29-1; size: NA; DNA: TGCAGCCTAGCAGTCCTCACTGAAGCTTTCTTT; CDR3: CSLAVLTEAFF
D: NA; J: TRBJ1-1; V: TRBV7-9; size: many; DNA: TGTGCCAGCAGGGGGGGATTACGGAACACTGAAGCTTTCTTT; CDR3: CASRGGLRNTEAFF
D: NA; J: TRBJ2-7; V: TRBV24-1; size: many; DNA: TGTGCCACCAGTGATACCAACTACGAGCAGTACTTC; CDR3: CATSDTNYEQYF
D: NA; J: TRBJ1-2; V: TRBV2; size: NA; DNA: TGTGCCTGGAATCAGGCCAACTATGGCTACACCTTC; CDR3: CAWNQANYGYTF
D: TRBD1; J: TRBJ2-7; V: TRBV15; size: NA; DNA: TGTGCCACCAGCAGCGCCGACAGGGGACACGAGCAGTACTTC; CDR3: CATSSADRGHEQYF
D: NA; J: TRBJ2-7; V: TRBV5-4; size: NA; DNA: TGTGCCAGCAGCGTTGAAGTCGGACTAGGGGGCGAGCAGTACTTC; CDR3: CASSVEVGLGGEQYF
D: TRBD1; J: TRBJ2-7; V: TRBV20-1; size: NA; DNA: TGCAGTGCTAGAGGGGACAGGTTAACCTACGAGCAGTACTTC; CDR3: CSARGDRLTYEQYF
D: NA; J: TRBJ2-5; V: TRBV19; size: many; DNA: TGTGCCAGCCGGTACGGGTCGCAAGAGACCCAGTACTTC; CDR3: CASRYGSQETQYF
D: NA; J: TRBJ1-6; V: TRBV14; size: many; DNA: TGTGCCAGCAGCCGAGACCTCACCGGGTCTTCACCCCTCCACTTT; CDR3: CASSRDLTGSSPLHF
D: TRBD1; J: TRBJ1-2; V: TRBV7-8; size: NA; DNA: TGTGCCAGCAGCAAGAATCCGGGACAGGGCCCCAGGCAAGGCTACACCTTC; CDR3: CASSKNPGQGPRQGYTF
D: NA; J: TRBJ2-5; V: TRBV25-1; size: many; DNA: TGTGCCAGCAAGTCATCGAACACGGGGGCGGAGACCCAGTACTTC; CDR3: CASKSSNTGAETQYF
D: NA; J: TRBJ2-7; V: TRBV6-4; size: NA; DNA: TGTGCCAGCAGTTATTCGGGGGGACAGGTGGGGAGCGAGCAGTACTTC; CDR3: CASSYSGGQVGSEQYF
D: NA; J: TRBJ1-6; V: TRBV20-1; size: NA; DNA: TGCAGTGCCAGAATCGGCAGGGTGTCACCCCTCCACTTT; CDR3: CSARIGRVSPLHF
D: TRBD1; J: TRBJ2-5; V: TRBV5-6; size: NA; DNA: TGTGCCTGGAGTAATCCGCATGACAGGGGACAAGAGACCCAGTACTTC; CDR3: CAWSNPHDRGQETQYF
D: TRBD1; J: TRBJ2-5; V: TRBV20-1; size: NA; DNA: TGCAGTGCTAGCACATTAGACAGGGTGAGGGTCTCCGAGTCCCAGTACTTC; CDR3: CSASTLDRVRVSESQYF
D: NA; J: TRBJ2-2; V: TRBV25-1; size: few; DNA: TGTGCCAGCCTTGCGGATGACACCGGGGAGCTGTTTTTT; CDR3: CASLADDTGELFF
D: NA; J: TRBJ2-2; V: TRBV7-9; size: NA; DNA: TGTGCCAGCAGCCCCGCGGGACTCACCGGGGAGCTGTTTTTT; CDR3: CASSPAGLTGELFF
D: TRBD1; J: TRBJ2-7; V: TRBV10-3; size: NA; DNA: TGTGCCATCAGTGACGCGGCAGGGACAGGGATCTACGAGCAGTACTTC; CDR3: CAISDAAGTGIYEQYF
D: TRBD1; J: TRBJ2-2; V: TRBV25-1; size: NA; DNA: TGTGCCAGCACCAAGACAGGGTCCGGGGAGCTGTTTTTT; CDR3: CASTKTGSGELFF
D: NA; J: TRBJ2-2; V: TRBV10-3; size: many; DNA: TGTGCCATCAGTGAGTCCAGCGGTTCGAACACCGGGGAGCTGTTTTTT; CDR3: CAISESSGSNTGELFF
D: NA; J: TRBJ2-6; V: TRBV7-3; size: NA; DNA: TGTGCCAGCAGCTTAGGGTTGCCTGGGGCCAACGTCCTGACTTTC; CDR3: CASSLGLPGANVLTF
D: NA; J: TRBJ1-4; V: TRBV6-1; size: NA; DNA: TGTGCCAGCAGTGTTGGTTTTACTAATGAAAAACTGTTTTTT; CDR3: CASSVGFTNEKLFF
D: NA; J: TRBJ1-4; V: TRBV10-3; size: NA; DNA: TGTACCAGCAGTGACTCGGACGCGGATGAAAAACTGTTTTTT; CDR3: CTSSDSDADEKLFF
D: TRBD1; J: TRBJ1-2; V: TRBV11-1; size: NA; DNA: TGTGCCAGCAGCCGTACAGGGGGCTCGGGCGGCTACACCTTC; CDR3: CASSRTGGSGGYTF
D: NA; J: TRBJ1-2; V: TRBV2; size: NA; DNA: TGTGCCAGCAGGACCGGGACGAAGGATGGCTACACCTTC; CDR3: CASRTGTKDGYTF
D: TRBD1; J: TRBJ2-7; V: TRBV29-1; size: NA; DNA: TGCAGCGTTGTAGGGACAGAGAGCTACGAGCAGTACTTC; CDR3: CSVVGTESYEQYF
D: NA; J: TRBJ2-5; V: TRBV29-1; size: NA; DNA: TGCAGCGTAAAGAGGCCCAGGATTCAAGAGACCCAGTACTTC; CDR3: CSVKRPRIQETQYF
D: TRBD1; J: TRBJ2-7; V: TRBV29-1; size: NA; DNA: TGCAGCGTTGGCCGCCCCGGGACAGGGGACGAGCAGTACTTC; CDR3: CSVGRPGTGDEQYF
D: TRBD1; J: TRBJ1-5; V: TRBV6-1; size: NA; DNA: TGTGCCAGCAGTGGCCGGGGGACAGGGGATCAGCCCCAGCATTTT; CDR3: CASSGRGTGDQPQHF
D: NA; J: TRBJ1-1; V: TRBV10-2; size: NA; DNA: TGTGCCAGCAGCCAAGTGGGGGTCGTCACTGAAGCTTTCTTT; CDR3: CASSQVGVVTEAFF
D: NA; J: TRBJ2-6; V: TRBV20-1; size: many; DNA: TGCAGTGCTAAACGCTCGAGATCCTCTGGGGCCAACGTCCTGACTTTC; CDR3: CSAKRSRSSGANVLTF
D: TRBD1; J: TRBJ1-1; V: TRBV10-3; size: NA; DNA: TGTGCCAGCATAAAGGGACAGGGGAACACTGAAGCTTTCTTT; CDR3: CASIKGQGNTEAFF
D: TRBD1; J: TRBJ2-7; V: TRBV20-1; size: few; DNA: TGCAGTGCTAAGGACAGGGCTCTCTCCTACGAGCAGTACTTC; CDR3: CSAKDRALSYEQYF
D: TRBD1; J: TRBJ2-7; V: TRBV24-1; size: many; DNA: TGTGCCACCAGCCACAGACAGGGCCACGAGCAGTACTTC; CDR3: CATSHRQGHEQYF
D: NA; J: TRBJ1-3; V: TRBV2; size: many; DNA: TGTGCCAGCAGTGACTCCAGTGGAAACACCATATATTTT; CDR3: CASSDSSGNTIYF
D: NA; J: TRBJ1-4; V: TRBV10-3; size: NA; DNA: TGTGCCAGCAGGGGCGGCGGGGCGTACGAAAAACTGTTTTTT; CDR3: CASRGGGAYEKLFF
D: NA; J: TRBJ2-5; V: TRBV9; size: many; DNA: TGTGCCAGCAGCGTAGAGGGCAGGATACAAGAGACCCAGTACTTC; CDR3: CASSVEGRIQETQYF